The clone carrying this T cell receptor beta chain was observed a few times. The antigen remains unidentified. Germline CDR1 and CDR2: SEHNR and FQNEAQ (reference sequence). V shed 5 bases, J shed 5 bases, and the junction held 3 bases outside the gene matches. The CDR3 consists of 14 residues. The sample belongs to a study of cytomegalovirus exposure and HLA in healthy donors. PCR employed 60 Vbeta and 13 Jbeta primers. The assay was immunoSEQ multiplex PCR, and TCRdb's table has in-frame clones only and misses some. The repertoire holds 150,000 to 200,000 clones, with roughly 78% as singletons. Everyone who donated was a healthy bone marrow donor. Regarding the study as a whole: A later analysis revealed that TCR association rates differed between HLA loci, peaking at DRB1 and bottoming out at HLA-C. For most TCR beta V segments, an earlier analysis put the productive rate at about 87% or about 30% of the time.

Sequenced: PBMCs. The clonotype originates from a woman aged 45-59 years in good health and CMV-seropositive. The gene calls are TRBV7-9 and TRBJ1-6; TRBD1 aligns across 7 bases. The DNA for the CDR3 is TGTGCCAGCAGCCTGGGACAGAATAATTCACCCCTCCACTTT. It specifies CASSLGQNNSPLHF.